This passage covers 15 T cell receptor beta chains from one sample sequenced in a study of shared clonotypes between healthy human individuals. Positively selected for CCR7, the CD45RO-negative cells used as naive CD8 cells excluded terminally differentiated effector memory CD45RA+ cells. Some clones are missing from TCRdb's copy, which holds only in-frame ones; the method was immunoSEQ multiplex PCR. The sample has 1.5 million to 2.5 million clones, 85% to 95% seen once. Input material: naive CD8+ T cells sorted from blood. The receptors originated from a man younger than 30 in good health.

The rearrangement links TRBV9 to TRBJ1-6; the D is unclear. CDR1 is SGDLS and CDR2 is YYNGEE in the germline V gene. Trimming pared 5 bases from V and 4 bases from J, leaving 13 bases between. The CDR3 consists of 15 residues. DNA for the CDR3: TGTGCCAGCAGTCCTACAACAGAGTATAATTCACCCCTCCACTTT. It is translated as CASSPTTEYNSPLHF.

This chain links TRBV28 with TRBJ1-2; maybe TRBD1 (5 bases). This CDR3 comprises 17 residues. Trimming shortened V by 4 bases and J by 2 bases, and 20 bases separated the two germline ends. CDR1 and CDR2 (germline): MDHEN, SYDVKM. The CDR3 is CASSSMSTANANYGYTF. Here the CDR3 DNA reads TGTGCCAGCAGTTCCATGTCGACAGCCAACGCCAACTATGGCTACACCTTC.

The CDR3 DNA follows: TGTGCCAGTAGTACTGGTTCGATGAGCAATCAGCCCCAGCATTTT. It translates to CASSTGSMSNQPQHF. This sequence joins TRBV19 and TRBJ1-5; D gene ambiguous. The V end lost 4 bases, the J end lost 1 base, and 11 bases lay between the germline ends. This CDR3 is 15 amino acids long. Germline CDR1 and CDR2: LNHDA and SQIVND (reference sequence).

Only one count was recorded for this clone. The chain recombines TRBV2 with TRBJ1-1; D may be TRBD1 (5 bases). The CDR3 has 12 residues. Trimming removed 4 bases from V and 4 bases from J, with 7 bases in between. Germline V gene lookup returns CDR1 SNHLY and CDR2 FYNNEI. CDR3 DNA sequence: TGTGCCAGCAGTGCGGGGACCACTGAAGCTTTCTTT. Its protein product is CASSAGTTEAFF.

The chain is built from TRBV28 and TRBJ2-7; the D gene could be TRBD1 or TRBD2 (5 bases each). CDR1 is MDHEN and CDR2 is SYDVKM in the germline V gene. V was shortened by 8 bases and J by 0 bases, with 17 bases between the two germline ends. CDR3 size: 15 residues. CDR3 in amino acids: CASHTGPNLSYEQYF. CDR3 nucleotides: TGTGCCAGCCATACGGGACCGAACCTCTCCTACGAGCAGTACTTC.

The chain has TRBV2 and TRBJ2-7; D gene ambiguous. The V end lost 7 bases, the J end lost 0 bases, and 13 bases lay between the germline ends. CDR3 length: 14 residues. Germline V CDR1 and CDR2: SNHLY, FYNNEI. The CDR3 reads CASTPEMSSYEQYF. CDR3 coding DNA: TGTGCCAGCACCCCCGAAATGAGCTCCTACGAGCAGTACTTC.

The chain is built from TRBV19 and TRBJ2-1; the D gene could be TRBD1 or TRBD2 (6 bases each). Germline V lookup: CDR1 LNHDA, CDR2 SQIVND (reference sequence). The CDR3 contains 17 residues. V lost 5 bases to trimming and J lost 5 bases, with 22 bases between them. CDR3 DNA: TGTGCCAGTAGTGGACAGTTTAGCGGAGAGTCAAACAATGAGCAGTTCTTC. Translated: CASSGQFSGESNNEQFF.

This chain links TRBV28 with TRBJ1-5, with TRBD1 identical over 9 bases. The CDR3 is 17 residues long. V lost 4 bases, J lost 7 bases, and 14 bases stayed unmatched. Germline CDR1 and CDR2: MDHEN and SYDVKM. The CDR3 DNA sequence: TGTGCCAGCAGTTCTCCCCGGGACAGGGAAGGGAGGCAGCCCCAGCATTTT. Its protein is CASSSPRDREGRQPQHF.

This sequence joins TRBV18 and TRBJ1-4; tentative D call: TRBD1 (6 bases). The V and J ends lost 0 bases and 11 bases respectively, with 16 bases between them. The length of the CDR3 is 15 residues. Germline CDR1 is KGHSH and CDR2 is LQKENI. The CDR3 DNA reads TGTGCCAGCTCACCACCGCCGGACAGTGGGGGGAAACTGTTTTTT. Encoded protein: CASSPPPDSGGKLFF.

V usage is TRBV30 and J usage is TRBJ1-6; maybe TRBD1 (5 bases). The CDR3 is 13 amino acids. Trimming took off 3 bases at V and 4 bases at J, with 7 bases between the two ends. Germline V gene data show CDR1 as GTSNPN and CDR2 as SVGIG (reference sequence). The CDR3 spells CAWSDRYNSPLHF. The CDR3 DNA reads as TGTGCCTGGAGCGACAGATATAATTCACCCCTCCACTTT.

The CDR3 protein is CASSQDPHNTNGVNEQYF. Written as DNA, the CDR3 is TGCGCCAGCAGCCAAGATCCACACAACACCAACGGGGTAAACGAGCAGTACTTC. This sequence joins TRBV4-3 and TRBJ2-7, with D perhaps matching TRBD2 (5 bases). The CDR3 extends over 18 amino acids. V dropped 0 bases and J dropped 5 bases, with 23 bases sitting between them. The V gene's germline CDR1 is LGHNA and CDR2 YSLEER.

The rearrangement links TRBV9 to TRBJ2-3; D assignment may be TRBD1 or TRBD2 (5 bases each). V lost 3 bases to trimming and J lost 4 bases, with 12 bases between them. Germline lookup yields CDR1 SGDLS and CDR2 YYNGEE. The CDR3 length is 14 residues. The CDR3 is CASSAGLGADTQYF. As DNA, the CDR3 is TGTGCCAGCAGCGCAGGACTGGGGGCAGATACGCAGTATTTT.

The chain is built from TRBV20-1 and TRBJ1-1; D unresolved. Germline loops: CDR1 DFQATT, CDR2 SNEGSKA (reference sequence). The CDR3 spans 11 residues. The ends were cut back, 5 bases at V and 3 bases at J, with 7 bases in the middle. This CDR3 is CSAWEDTEAFF. Here the CDR3 DNA reads TGCAGTGCTTGGGAGGACACTGAAGCTTTCTTT.

This chain uses TRBV4-1 with TRBJ2-7; D may be TRBD1 (6 bases). The CDR3 is made up of 16 amino acids. Between the trimmed V and J ends, which lost 0 bases and 0 bases, there was a span of 12 bases. CDR1 and CDR2 (germline): MGHRA, YSYEKL. CDR3 sequence: CASSQEIGTISYEQYF. The CDR3 nucleotides read TGCGCCAGCAGCCAAGAGATAGGGACAATCTCCTACGAGCAGTACTTC.

This chain links TRBV5-1 with TRBJ1-5; no clear D gene. CDR1 is SGHRS, CDR2 YFSETQ, per germline. There are 13 residues in the CDR3. The V end was cut by 0 bases, the J end by 7 bases, with 8 bases between. The CDR3 spells CASSLEGWQPQHF. The CDR3 DNA reads as TGCGCCAGCAGCTTGGAGGGTTGGCAGCCCCAGCATTTT.